The 11 T cell receptor beta chains below all came from one sample that was sequenced in a study of blood T cell repertoires in COVID-19. Libraries were prepared by immunoSEQ multiplex PCR; TCRdb keeps only in-frame clonotypes and omits some of them. The sample consists of around 150,000 clones, about 88% of them appearing once. Sequencing was performed on peripheral blood. The receptors stem from a middle-aged man with active or convalescent COVID-19.

J is TRBJ2-1 and V is TRBV7-9; 8 bases align to TRBD1. CDR3 length equals 17 residues. With V trimmed by 4 bases and J by 6 bases, 14 bases remained unmatched. CDR1 and CDR2 (germline): SEHNR, FQNEAQ (reference sequence). As DNA, the CDR3 is TGTGCCAGCAGCTCATGGGAGGCAGGGGGCAAATCCAATGAGCAGTTCTTC. Translating it yields CASSSWEAGGKSNEQFF. The full variable domain, its missing parts supplied by reference TRBV7-9 and TRBJ2-1, is DTGVSQNPRHKITKRGQNVTFRCDPISEHNRLYWYRQTLGQGPEFLTYFQNEAQLEKSRLLSDRFSAERPKGSFSTLEIQRTEQGDSAMYLCASSSWEAGGKSNEQFFGPGTRLTVL.

The V and J genes are TRBV28 and TRBJ2-4, with TRBD1 as a possible D gene (5 bases). This CDR3 has 17 amino acids. Germline assignment: CDR1 MDHEN and CDR2 SYDVKM. Trimming took off 7 bases at V and 6 bases at J, with 25 bases between the two ends. In DNA form, the CDR3 reads TGTGCCAGCACCACTTGGAAGGGGCTGCCCTCCGGAAACATTCAGTACTTC. It encodes CASTTWKGLPSGNIQYF.

This clone was seen more than once but under ten times. V is TRBV29-1 and J is TRBJ1-1; possible D gene TRBD1, 5 bases. CDR3 size: 16 residues. Germline V gene lookup returns CDR1 SQVTM and CDR2 ANQGSEA. The V gene lost 3 bases and the J gene lost 2 bases, with 19 bases spanning the gap. CDR3 sequence (DNA): TGCAGCGTTGATGGCAGGGCGACTTACACTAACACTGAAGCTTTCTTT. This sequence encodes CSVDGRATYTNTEAFF.

The chain uses TRBV5-1 and TRBJ2-3, with 14 bases aligning to TRBD2. The germline gives CDR1 SGHRS, CDR2 YFSETQ. J lost 6 bases, V lost 5 bases, and 14 bases had no gene match. This CDR3 has 18 amino acids. The CDR3 loop reads CASSSGTSGSRGRDTQYF. CDR3 bases: TGCGCCAGCAGTTCCGGGACTAGCGGGAGTCGGGGTCGCGATACGCAGTATTTT.

The V gene is TRBV7-9, the J gene TRBJ2-6; tentatively, D is TRBD1 (6 bases). Germline CDR1 reads SEHNR; CDR2 reads FQNEAQ (reference sequence). The CDR3 spans 17 residues. Trimming pared 6 bases from V and 1 base from J, leaving 16 bases between. The CDR3 loop is CASRMTGVTSGANVLTF. DNA for the CDR3: TGTGCCAGCAGGATGACAGGAGTAACTTCTGGGGCCAACGTCCTGACTTTC. Supplemented by reference TRBV7-9 and TRBJ2-6, the full variable domain reads DTGVSQNPRHKITKRGQNVTFRCDPISEHNRLYWYRQTLGQGPEFLTYFQNEAQLEKSRLLSDRFSAERPKGSFSTLEIQRTEQGDSAMYLCASRMTGVTSGANVLTFGAGSRLTVL.

The CDR3 coding sequence is TGTGCCAGCATCCCCCTGACAGGGTCTAGATTAGAGACCCAGTACTTC. It is translated as CASIPLTGSRLETQYF. The chain joins TRBV7-2 to TRBJ2-5; 7 bases fit TRBD1. The CDR3 consists of 16 residues. Looked up from germline, CDR1 is SGHTA and CDR2 is FQGNSA. The V and J ends lost 7 bases and 4 bases, in that order; junction bases with no gene match: 15.

The CDR3 DNA is TGTGCCAGCAGCTTAGAACTAGCGGGAGGGAATGAGCAGTTCTTC. It encodes CASSLELAGGNEQFF. The chain combines TRBV11-2 with TRBJ2-1; 13 positions match TRBD2. The germline V gene has CDR1 SGHAT and CDR2 FQNNGV. J lost 7 bases, V lost 0 bases, and 0 bases had no gene match. CDR3 size: 15 residues. Full variable domain (remainder filled in from reference TRBV11-2 and TRBJ2-1): EAGVAQSPRYKIIEKRQSVAFWCNPISGHATLYWYQQILGQGPKLLIQFQNNGVVDDSQLPKDRFSAERLKGVDSTLKIQPAKLEDSAVYLCASSLELAGGNEQFFGPGTRLTVL.

This chain connects TRBV27 to TRBJ2-1, with TRBD2 as a possible D gene (6 bases). This CDR3 contains 14 residues. Trimming took 0 bases from V and 8 from J, leaving 11 bases between them. Germline CDR1 MNHEY, CDR2 SMNVEV (reference sequence). The CDR3 region has the DNA TGTGCCAGCAGTTTATCCCGCCTAGCGTATGAGCAGTTCTTC. The encoded protein is CASSLSRLAYEQFF.

The J gene is TRBJ1-1, the V gene TRBV28; TRBD1 agrees at 8 bases. This CDR3 has 17 amino acids. The V gene's germline CDR1 is MDHEN and CDR2 SYDVKM. V lost 5 bases, J lost 1 base, and 12 bases stayed unmatched. The CDR3 protein is CASSVTRTGRGNTEAFF. CDR3 DNA sequence: TGTGCCAGCAGTGTAACTCGGACAGGGCGGGGGAACACTGAAGCTTTCTTT.

This sequence joins TRBV27 and TRBJ1-5, with 10 bases that match TRBD1. This CDR3 is built from 19 residues. Germline values: CDR1 MNHEY, CDR2 SMNVEV (reference sequence). Germline trimming cut 4 bases from V and 1 base from J; bases unmatched to any gene: 13. The DNA for the CDR3 is TGTGCCAGCAGTTCCAATCCCGGGACAGGGGTTGTAAGCAATCAGCCCCAGCATTTT. It is translated as CASSSNPGTGVVSNQPQHF.

V usage is TRBV5-1 and J usage is TRBJ2-1; TRBD2 matches 10 bases. The CDR3 is made up of 15 amino acids. The germline CDR1 and CDR2 sequences are SGHRS and YFSETQ. The V gene end was trimmed by 9 bases and the J gene end by 3 bases; junction bases not matched to a gene: 9. The CDR3 here is CATNLAGGGYNEQFF. In DNA, the CDR3 is TGCGCCACGAACTTAGCGGGAGGCGGCTACAATGAGCAGTTCTTC. The full variable domain, rest sourced from reference TRBV5-1 and TRBJ2-1, is KAGVTQTPRYLIKTRGQQVTLSCSPISGHRSVSWYQQTPGQGLQFLFEYFSETQRNKGNFPGRFSGRQFSNSRSEMNVSTLELGDSALYLCATNLAGGGYNEQFFGPGTRLTVL.